These 31 T cell receptor beta chains originate from one sample sequenced in a study of OX40 agonist ivuxolimab in advanced cancers. Produced via immunoSEQ multiplex PCR; TCRdb's table is partial and in-frame only. Among 49,000 or so clones listed, about 88% were seen once. Here the sequenced sample was CD4+ or CD8+ T cells sorted from blood, taken in a trial of the OX40 agonist ivuxolimab. These receptors originate from an adult with an advanced solid tumor such as melanoma, head and neck, liver or kidney cancer.

The gene calls are TRBV6-1 and TRBJ2-5; D uncertain. V was cut by 2 bases and J by 5 bases, with 9 bases left in between. CDR1 is MNHNS and CDR2 is SASEGT in the germline V gene. The CDR3 is 13 residues long. CDR3 sequence: CASSEPHMETQYF. The CDR3 bases are TGTGCCAGCAGTGAACCACATATGGAGACCCAGTACTTC.

The J gene is TRBJ2-2, the V gene TRBV7-9, with D hard to call. This CDR3 region has 16 residues. V lost 9 bases and J lost 3, with 20 bases in between. The V gene's germline CDR1 is SEHNR and CDR2 FQNEAQ (reference sequence). The CDR3 nucleotides read TGTGCCAGTCCCGGAAGGAAGGGAACAGACACCGGGGAGCTGTTTTTT. It specifies CASPGRKGTDTGELFF.

The chain carries TRBV5-4 and TRBJ2-5; 8 bases align to TRBD2. Unmatched junction bases numbered 7, after V lost 1 base and J lost 11 bases. The germline CDR1 and CDR2 sequences are SGHNT and YYREEE (reference sequence). The CDR3 totals 13 residues. As DNA, the CDR3 is TGTGCCAGCAGCTTGAGTAGCGGGATTGCGCAGTACTTC. It specifies CASSLSSGIAQYF.

V is TRBV19 and J is TRBJ2-5, with TRBD1 matching over 9 bases. Near its end, the DNA agrees better with TRBJ2-7, so the J call may be wrong. This CDR3 is 13 amino acids long. Germline V CDR1 and CDR2: LNHDA, SQIVND (reference sequence). CDR3 nucleotides: TGTGCCAGTAGTGTGACAGGGGGTTACGAGCAGTACTTC. This codes for CASSVTGGYEQYF.

This chain uses TRBV6-5 with TRBJ2-7; 8 bases are a match to TRBD1. The V gene's germline CDR1 is MNHEY and CDR2 SVGAGI. V was clipped by 5 bases and J by 10 bases; unmatched bases: 13. The CDR3 loop spans 14 amino acids. The CDR3 loop reads CASSGSRGRRTQYF. The CDR3 DNA is TGTGCCAGCAGTGGGTCCAGGGGGCGGAGAACACAGTACTTC.

V is TRBV6-6 and J is TRBJ1-1; the D gene is possibly TRBD1 (6 bases). Germline V gives CDR1 MNHNY, CDR2 SVGAGI (reference sequence). V was shortened by 2 bases and J by 4 bases, with 8 bases between the two germline ends. The CDR3 has 13 residues. The CDR3 region has the DNA TGTGCCAGCAGTTACGGGGGCGGCACTGAAGCTTTCTTT. It specifies CASSYGGGTEAFF.

This clone was picked up a small number of times. The chain recombines TRBV6-5 with TRBJ1-6; 7 positions agree with TRBD1. The germline V gene has CDR1 MNHEY and CDR2 SVGAGI. This CDR3 is built from 14 residues. V gave up 2 bases and J gave up 7 bases; unmatched junction bases: 2. CDR3 bases: TGTGCCAGCAGTTACCCGGGACAGAATTCACCCCTCCACTTT. As protein: CASSYPGQNSPLHF.

The rearrangement links TRBV6-4 to TRBJ2-7; 10 positions agree with TRBD1. The CDR3 loop spans 14 amino acids. With V trimmed by 4 bases and J by 4 bases, 4 bases remained unmatched. Germline V CDR1 and CDR2: MRHNA, SNTAGT. The CDR3 bases are TGTGCCAGCAGTGGGACAGGGGGGGCGTACGAGCAGTACTTC. Protein product: CASSGTGGAYEQYF.

CDR3 residues: CASVPGGVNYGYTF. CDR3 coding DNA: TGTGCCAGCGTTCCGGGGGGGGTCAACTATGGCTACACCTTC. The chain joins TRBV28 to TRBJ1-2, with TRBD1 as a possible D gene (5 bases). The V gene lost 8 bases and the J gene lost 2 bases, with 15 bases spanning the gap. The CDR3 extends over 14 amino acids. The germline gives CDR1 MDHEN, CDR2 SYDVKM.

The chain is built from TRBV29-1 and TRBJ2-5; 7 nucleotides agree with TRBD1. Germline lookup yields CDR1 SQVTM and CDR2 ANQGSEA. J was trimmed by 5 bases and V by 6 bases; bases with no gene match: 15. The CDR3 runs 15 residues. CDR3 sequence: CSVVGDSGARETQYF. Here the CDR3 DNA reads TGCAGCGTGGTGGGGGACAGTGGGGCGCGGGAGACCCAGTACTTC. Looking up the rest from reference TRBV29-1 and TRBJ2-5 gives the full variable domain: SAVISQKPSRDICQRGTSLTIQCQVDSQVTMMFWYRQQPGQSLTLIATANQGSEATYESGFVIDKFPISRPNLTFSTLTVSNMSPEDSSIYLCSVVGDSGARETQYFGPGTRLLVL.

This chain uses TRBV6-5 with TRBJ2-7; TRBD2 aligns across 8 bases. Germline CDR1 and CDR2: MNHEY and SVGAGI. The V gene end was trimmed by 2 bases and the J gene end by 2 bases; junction bases not matched to a gene: 8. The CDR3 has 16 amino acids. In nucleotides, the CDR3 is TGTGCCAGCAGTTACGCGAGCGGGAGTGTAACCTACGAGCAGTACTTC. It yields the protein CASSYASGSVTYEQYF.

The chain has TRBV10-1 and TRBJ2-2, with a possible D match to TRBD2 (6 bases). The CDR3 spans 15 residues. Germline CDR1 WNHNN, CDR2 SYGVQD (reference sequence). CDR3 sequence reads: CANKRGLRRTGELFF. CDR3 DNA: TGCGCTAACAAACGGGGGTTACGAAGGACCGGGGAGCTGTTTTTT.

The chain uses TRBV15 and TRBJ2-3, with D uncertain. Looked up from germline, CDR1 is LNHNV and CDR2 is YYDKDF (reference sequence). The CDR3 runs to 13 residues. The V gene lost 0 bases and the J gene lost 9 bases, with 10 bases spanning the gap. This CDR3 reads CATSRDPERTQYF. In DNA form, the CDR3 reads TGTGCCACCAGCAGAGATCCGGAGAGGACGCAGTATTTT.

V usage is TRBV6-6 and J usage is TRBJ2-7, with 11 positions matching TRBD1. The CDR3 runs 14 residues. Germline loops: CDR1 MNHNY, CDR2 SVGAGI (reference sequence). Trimming cost V 7 bases and J 6 bases; bases outside gene matches: 8. CDR3 protein: CASNLAGTGGEQYF. CDR3 nucleotide sequence: TGTGCCAGCAACCTAGCCGGGACAGGGGGCGAGCAGTACTTC.

The V gene is TRBV4-2, the J gene TRBJ2-7; D is possibly TRBD1 (5 bases). The germline V gene has CDR1 LGHNA and CDR2 YNFKEQ. V dropped 0 bases and J dropped 2 bases, with 14 bases sitting between them. The length of the CDR3 is 16 residues. For the CDR3, the DNA is TGTGCCAGCAGCCAAGATCGTGTGGCAGGGACCTACGAGCAGTACTTC. Translation gives CASSQDRVAGTYEQYF.

The V gene is TRBV6-1, the J gene TRBJ2-7, with 7 bases that match TRBD1. Germline loops: CDR1 MNHNS, CDR2 SASEGT. The CDR3 is 14 residues long. Germline trimming cut 6 bases from V and 1 base from J; bases unmatched to any gene: 6. The CDR3 is CASRDRSHSYEQYF. CDR3 sequence (DNA): TGTGCCAGCAGGGACAGGTCCCATTCCTACGAGCAGTACTTC.

The chain recombines TRBV6-6 with TRBJ1-5; 8 bases line up with TRBD1. V dropped 2 bases and J dropped 6; count of bases not matched to a gene: 3. CDR3 size: 14 residues. Per the germline V gene, CDR1 is MNHNY and CDR2 is SVGAGI (reference sequence). CDR3 sequence reads: CASSYPTGAQPQHF. CDR3 DNA: TGTGCCAGCAGTTACCCGACAGGGGCTCAGCCCCAGCATTTT.

The gene calls are TRBV10-3 and TRBJ2-2; 8 nucleotides match TRBD1. Germline-derived CDR1 and CDR2 are ENHRY and SYGVKD. The V segment lost 5 bases and the J segment 5 bases; nucleotides outside the gene matches: 10. CDR3 length: 16 residues. The CDR3 sequence: CAISITWDRQTGELFF. CDR3 sequence (DNA): TGTGCCATCAGTATAACCTGGGACAGGCAAACCGGGGAGCTGTTTTTT.

The J gene is TRBJ2-2, the V gene TRBV7-3; D is tentatively TRBD1 or TRBD2 (5 bases each). This CDR3 contains 15 residues. V lost 5 bases and J 4 bases, leaving 14 bases between the germline ends. The germline V gene encodes CDR1 SGHTA and CDR2 FQGTGA. CDR3 bases: TGTGCCAGCAGCCCATCCGGGGCCGGCACCGGGGAGCTGTTTTTT. Translated: CASSPSGAGTGELFF.

This chain uses TRBV10-3 with TRBJ2-2, with 7 positions matching TRBD2. CDR3 length: 14 amino acids. Germline CDR1 ENHRY, CDR2 SYGVKD. The V and J ends lost 7 bases and 5 bases, in that order; junction bases with no gene match: 7. The CDR3: CAITLGGETGELFF. The CDR3, as DNA: TGTGCCATCACCCTGGGGGGGGAGACCGGGGAGCTGTTTTTT.

This clone was seen only once. V is TRBV6-5 and J is TRBJ1-2; 9 nucleotides align to TRBD1. The V and J ends lost 4 bases and 6 bases, in that order; junction bases with no gene match: 3. This CDR3 contains 13 residues. The germline V gene encodes CDR1 MNHEY and CDR2 SVGAGI. CDR3 in amino acids: CASSSGTGNGYTF. The CDR3 DNA is TGTGCCAGCAGTTCCGGGACAGGGAATGGCTACACCTTC.

The chain recombines TRBV10-3 with TRBJ2-3, with 9 bases identical to TRBD2. CDR1 ENHRY and CDR2 SYGVKD come from the germline V gene. The CDR3 loop spans 16 amino acids. Trimming removed 4 bases from V and 0 bases from J; junction bases left unmatched: 5. The CDR3, as DNA: TGTGCCATCAGTGCCCAGCGGGAGGCTAGCACAGATACGCAGTATTTT. Its protein product is CAISAQREASTDTQYF.

The rearrangement uses TRBV6-1 and TRBJ2-1, with 9 bases aligning to TRBD2. The CDR3 sequence is 16 residues long. Germline V lookup: CDR1 MNHNS, CDR2 SASEGT. J lost 5 bases, V lost 0 bases, and 5 bases had no gene match. The DNA of the CDR3 is TGTGCCAGCAGTGAAGCGCTAGCGGGGTACAACAATGAGCAGTTCTTC. Translation gives CASSEALAGYNNEQFF.

The chain couples TRBV19 to TRBJ1-2, with 11 nucleotides matching TRBD1. The V segment lost 6 bases and the J segment 5 bases; nucleotides outside the gene matches: 5. CDR3 length equals 14 residues. Germline CDR1 and CDR2: LNHDA and SQIVND (reference sequence). The CDR3 DNA is TGTGCCAGTAGCCACGGACAGGGGGCATATGGCTACACCTTC. Its translation is CASSHGQGAYGYTF.

The CDR3 is CASMGCSYNEQFF. The CDR3 bases are TGTGCCAGCATGGGTTGCTCCTACAATGAGCAGTTCTTC. The chain joins TRBV6-4 to TRBJ2-1; no firm D call. V was shortened by 7 bases and J by 0 bases, with 7 bases between the two germline ends. The germline CDR1 and CDR2 sequences are MRHNA and SNTAGT. The CDR3 is 13 amino acids.

J is TRBJ2-7 and V is TRBV6-6; D is perhaps TRBD1 (6 bases). The germline V gene encodes CDR1 MNHNY and CDR2 SVGAGI (reference sequence). The CDR3 contains 14 residues. With 4 bases removed from V and 6 bases from J, the gap between germline ends came to 16 bases. CDR3 in DNA: TGTGCCAGCAGTTCCCCGGGACACAGGCGCGAGCAGTACTTC. Encoded protein: CASSSPGHRREQYF.

The rearrangement joins TRBV6-1 to TRBJ1-5; D possibly corresponds to TRBD1 (6 bases). V lost 2 bases, J lost 5 bases, and 22 bases lay in between. CDR3 length equals 18 residues. The germline CDR1 and CDR2 sequences are MNHNS and SASEGT. The CDR3 DNA is TGTGCCAGCAGTGAAATGGGACAAGTCAGGATGGGGGATCAGCCCCAGCATTTT. Encoded protein: CASSEMGQVRMGDQPQHF.

The CDR3 reads CASSLLGANQPQHF. For the CDR3, the DNA is TGTGCCAGCAGCTTATTGGGGGCCAATCAGCCCCAGCATTTT. This rearrangement joins TRBV7-9 to TRBJ1-5; weak D call: TRBD1 (6 bases). The germline gives CDR1 SEHNR, CDR2 FQNEAQ (reference sequence). The CDR3 runs 14 residues. V was trimmed by 2 bases and J by 3 bases, leaving 8 bases between them.

The V gene is TRBV6-5, the J gene TRBJ2-5, with D perhaps assigned TRBD1 or TRBD2 (6 bases each). The germline V and J ends were trimmed by 5 bases and 2 bases, with 15 bases remaining between them. Germline loops: CDR1 MNHEY, CDR2 SVGAGI. The CDR3 extends over 15 amino acids. CDR3: CASSKRGARQETQYF. The CDR3 DNA sequence: TGTGCCAGCAGTAAGAGGGGGGCTAGACAAGAGACCCAGTACTTC.

This clone was found once. This chain uses TRBV11-1 with TRBJ2-7; D perhaps matches TRBD1 (6 bases). The V end was cut by 8 bases, the J end by 4 bases, with 18 bases between. The CDR3 sequence is 14 residues long. Germline V lookup: CDR1 SGHAT, CDR2 FQDESV (reference sequence). CDR3 protein: CASAPQGAPYEQYF. Written as DNA, the CDR3 is TGTGCCAGCGCTCCACAGGGTGCTCCTTACGAGCAGTACTTC.

This chain uses TRBV28 with TRBJ1-2; possible D gene TRBD1, 5 bases. The CDR3 contains 14 residues. The V end was cut by 3 bases, the J end by 2 bases, with 10 bases between. Germline V gene lookup returns CDR1 MDHEN and CDR2 SYDVKM. The DNA for the CDR3 is TGTGCCAGCAGTTTGGATGGGGGAAACTATGGCTACACCTTC. Its translation: CASSLDGGNYGYTF.